This T cell receptor (beta chain) came from a study of Ad26.COV2.S vaccination and SARS-CoV-2 variants. Treatment reported: around 19 received Ad26.COV2.S at low or high dose, single or two shots; a few received placebo; per-sample allocation not given. Vaccine and placebo recipients were sampled on day 63 after the first injection. This CDR3 contains 11 residues. V lost 3 bases to trimming and J lost 13 bases, with 9 bases between them. Comments on this clone: Its cognate antigen is unknown.

Study-level points and caveats: Post-vaccination spike-specific CD8+ and CD4+ T cell responses reportedly had substantial breadth.

Assay: immunoSEQ multiplex PCR; the TCRdb copy retains only in-frame clones and omits some. The sample contains 350,000 to 500,000 clones, 75% to 90% of which appear only once. The source is a person between 18 and 65 years old who received the Ad26.COV2.S COVID-19 vaccine or a placebo. The sequenced sample was peripheral blood, obtained in a trial of Ad26.COV2.S vaccine versus placebo. The genes are TRBV12-3 or TRBV12-4 and TRBJ1-4; D call uncertain. The CDR3 protein is CASSFAGPLFF. The CDR3 DNA reads TGTGCCAGCAGTTTCGCAGGCCCACTGTTTTTT.